The clone carrying this T cell receptor beta chain was seen repeatedly, ten times or more. Its antigen is undetermined. The sample originates from a study of HIV-infected patients and healthy controls. Overall study findings and caveats: HIV-infected repertoires had significantly higher mean Gini indices than controls, possibly reflecting oligoclonality. MAIT alpha-chain CDR3s were frequent in healthy controls, depleted in HIV+.

cDNA was made from approximately 0.55 ug RNA using alpha and beta constant primers. Separate chain-specific third strand synthesis with multiplexing indices produced the alpha and beta libraries. Via MiXCR, TCRdb re-called the 5' RACE reads, giving one row per CDR3 protein. The sample carries 10,000 or so distinct CDR3 sequences, under 8.5% recorded once. The CDR3 runs 19 residues. Trimming stripped 0 bases from V and 1 base from J, with 16 bases between. Germline-derived CDR1 and CDR2 are LGHDT and YNNKEL (reference sequence). No cell fractionation was done, so the repertoire covers all unsorted peripheral blood T cells. RNA came from approximately 2.6 ml of peripheral blood.

J is TRBJ2-6 and V is TRBV3-1; possibly TRBD1 or TRBD2 for D (5 bases each). The clonotype was recovered from an adult in good health. Sequencing input: blood. Here the CDR3 reads CASSQDLRGSGSGANVLTF. The CDR3 nucleotides read TGTGCCAGCAGCCAAGATTTGAGGGGCTCGGGATCTGGGGCCAACGTCCTGACTTTC.